This TCR beta chain originates from a study of T cell responses to AZD1222 COVID-19 vaccine (dated by TCRdb to the early 2020s). Turning to the overall study: AZD1222 recipients given second doses at about 4 weeks or at about 12 weeks were pooled, since spike-specific TCR depth and breadth were not found to differ between the two schedules. A total of approximately 240 trial participants underwent TCR sequencing, of whom some 200 had received two doses of AZD1222 and around 26 had received two doses of the MenACWY control vaccine. Trial participants were enrolled by age into 18-55, 56-69 and 70-plus year subgroups, with 148, 28 and 57 TCR-sequenced participants respectively. What the study reported, not specific to this receptor: The vaccine-associated CD4 TCRs covered the entire spike protein, and the dominant responses fell in regions 160-218 and 743-854. Conclusions about previously exposed vaccinees were limited because only five to seven AZD1222 recipients were SARS-CoV-2 seropositive at baseline. Spike-specific TCR breadth and depth rose significantly after two AZD1222 doses compared with day 0 and with MenACWY recipients. Because no samples from the day 14 peak response were available, repertoires could be characterized only after the peak T cell response. Participants were mostly white British and included more females than males, and it was suggested by the authors that clonal diversity may have been underestimated. Reportedly, almost half of the unique spike-specific TCRs recognized epitopes lying outside the regions that are mutated in the B.1.351 and B.1.1.7 variants. The 56-69-year group was small, and its depth increase did not reach significance, likely because of low power.

With respect to this clone: Its antigen is still unknown. No quality values exist for individual bases; no much larger clone is one base distant.

The CDR3 has 14 amino acids, counting the end cysteine and phenylalanine. CDR3 DNA only is kept here, 42 bases in frame from base 1. The junction carries 6 bases between V and J, which are trimmed by 1 base and 2 bases respectively. As encoded in the germline V gene (reference sequence), CDR1 is SEHNR while CDR2 is FQNEAQ. The CDR3 regions of human TCRbeta chains were subjected to immunosequencing. The authors' pipeline ran thus. Repertoire TCRs were matched against a reference library of SARS-CoV-2-specific TCRs generated with the MIRA antigen-specificity platform. Breadth was defined as the fraction of unique TCRs that were SARS-CoV-2-associated. Depth was defined as the fraction of total T cells that were SARS-CoV-2-associated. Each spike-specific TCR was assigned to its reactive spike region and to a CD4 or CD8 class using the MIRA data. Log10-transformed breadth and depth values were compared by one-way ANOVA with Sidak's multiple comparisons tests. This is the immuneACCESS table as TCRdb keeps it, with only in-frame sequences that have V and J called. A part of the clones is gone; compared with another copy, unresolved V genes explain less than half, and the rest is unexplained. V, J and clone size reflect that table, while D and trimming were determined from the DNA. The sample records around 110,000 clones, approximately 84% of which are singletons. The ten largest clones represent roughly 8% of the sample.

Sample time point, as interpreted from the label and publication: baseline before first vaccination. Samples from vaccinated people were obtained from the UK trials COV001 and COV002, which included a single-blind randomized controlled phase 2/3 trial of AZD1222 (ChAdOx1 nCoV-19) in healthy adults. For TCRbeta chain sequencing, PBMC samples from trial participants were taken at day 0 and at day 28 after the second dose. Sample: peripheral blood, taken on day 0 of AZD1222 vaccination. The sequence was collected from an adult in good health. The V and J segments used are TRBV7-9 and TRBJ2-1, and possibly TRBD2, on 5 matching bases. This receptor carries the CDR3 CASSLGTPYNEQFF. The bases read TGTGCCAGCAGCTTAGGGACTCCCTACAATGAGCAGTTCTTC.